One sample yielded the 32 T cell receptor beta chains listed below, sequenced in a study of blood T cell repertoires in COVID-19. Measured with immunoSEQ multiplex PCR; TCRdb has only the in-frame clones, and not every one. The repertoire holds more than 250,000 clones, with around 89% as singletons. The source material was peripheral blood. These receptor sequences come from a woman aged 45-65 years with COVID-19, enrolled during active disease.

This rearrangement joins TRBV18 to TRBJ1-1, with TRBD1 matching over 7 bases. V was clipped by 4 bases and J by 0 bases; unmatched bases: 2. CDR3 length equals 14 residues. Looked up from germline, CDR1 is KGHSH and CDR2 is LQKENI. CDR3 amino acids: CASSLGTVNTEAFF. The DNA of the CDR3 is TGTGCCAGCTCACTTGGGACAGTGAACACTGAAGCTTTCTTT.

Only a few counts were recorded for this clone. The genes are TRBV5-1 and TRBJ2-1; 13 bases map to TRBD2. This CDR3 has 20 residues. Looked up from germline, CDR1 is SGHRS and CDR2 is YFSETQ. The J segment lost 0 bases and the V segment lost 2 bases, leaving 11 bases of the junction unmatched. The CDR3 region has the DNA TGCGCCAGCAGCTTTCATGGGACTAGCGGGACCACGAGCTCCTACAATGAGCAGTTCTTC. Translating it yields CASSFHGTSGTTSSYNEQFF.

The V gene is TRBV28, the J gene TRBJ1-4; the match to TRBD1 covers 7 bases. The CDR3 consists of 14 residues. Germline V lookup: CDR1 MDHEN, CDR2 SYDVKM. Trimming took 9 bases from V and 10 from J; bases not matched to a gene: 14. This CDR3 is CASEQGTPEVKLFF. CDR3 nucleotides: TGTGCCAGTGAACAGGGGACGCCTGAGGTAAAACTGTTTTTT.

This clone has a handful of counts. The rearrangement uses TRBV3-1 (or the pseudogene TRBV3-2) and TRBJ1-2; 7 bases align to TRBD1. The CDR3 covers 15 residues. CDR1 and CDR2 (germline): LGHDT, YNNKEL (reference sequence). The J segment lost 2 bases and the V segment lost 5 bases, leaving 8 bases of the junction unmatched. The CDR3 DNA is TGTGCCAGCAGCAAAACAGGGGCGACCAACTATGGCTACACCTTC. It yields the protein CASSKTGATNYGYTF.

The J gene is TRBJ2-3, the V gene TRBV11-3; possible D gene TRBD1, 6 bases. Trimming left V 2 bases short and J 1 base short, with 10 bases between. The CDR3 extends over 15 amino acids. CDR1 and CDR2 (germline): SGHNT, YENEEA. The DNA for the CDR3 is TGTGCCAGCAGCTTACAGGGGTTGGGCACAGATACGCAGTATTTT. Translated, it gives CASSLQGLGTDTQYF. Complete variable domain (other parts from reference TRBV11-3 and TRBJ2-3): EAGVVQSPRYKIIEKKQPVAFWCNPISGHNTLYWYLQNLGQGPELLIRYENEEAVDDSQLPKDRFSAERLKGVDSTLKIQPAELGDSAVYLCASSLQGLGTDTQYFGPGTRLTVL.

This sequence joins TRBV6-1 and TRBJ2-1; 8 positions match TRBD2. CDR3 length: 17 residues. J gave up 7 bases and V 2 bases, and 13 bases lay outside the gene matches. CDR1 is MNHNS, CDR2 SASEGT, per germline. The CDR3 coding sequence is TGTGCCAGCAGTGAAAGTGCAGAGCGAGCGGGAGTGAATGAGCAGTTCTTC. This codes for CASSESAERAGVNEQFF.

J is TRBJ2-1 and V is TRBV5-1; D remains ambiguous. The CDR3 runs 13 residues. Trimming shortened V by 2 bases and J by 6 bases, and 9 bases separated the two germline ends. Germline V lookup: CDR1 SGHRS, CDR2 YFSETQ. CDR3 in amino acids: CASSLSVRNEQFF. In DNA, the CDR3 is TGCGCCAGCAGCTTATCGGTTCGCAATGAGCAGTTCTTC.

There are a few counts of this clone. The rearrangement uses TRBV11-2 and TRBJ1-4; D perhaps matches TRBD1 (5 bases). The V gene's germline CDR1 is SGHAT and CDR2 FQNNGV. This CDR3 contains 14 residues. With 5 bases removed from V and 8 bases from J, the gap between germline ends came to 15 bases. CDR3 amino acids: CASSIDRGREKLFF. In DNA, the CDR3 is TGTGCCAGCAGCATTGACAGAGGGAGGGAAAAACTGTTTTTT.

CDR3 in amino acids: CASSKRTGPYRELFF. DNA of the CDR3: TGTGCCAGCAGCAAGCGGACAGGACCATACCGGGAACTGTTTTTT. V and J are TRBV14 and TRBJ1-4; 7 positions match TRBD1. J lost 12 bases, V lost 5 bases, and 15 bases had no gene match. The CDR3 is made up of 15 amino acids. Germline loops: CDR1 SGHDN, CDR2 FVKESK.

The chain combines TRBV7-2 with TRBJ2-7; 13 bases match TRBD2. The CDR3 spans 15 residues. Germline loops: CDR1 SGHTA, CDR2 FQGNSA. With V trimmed by 5 bases and J by 5 bases, 6 bases remained unmatched. The CDR3 DNA reads as TGTGCCAGCAGCACATACGGACTAGCGGGAGACGAGCAGTACTTC. Translating gives CASSTYGLAGDEQYF.

V is TRBV27 and J is TRBJ1-1; 10 bases map to TRBD1. Germline V gives CDR1 MNHEY, CDR2 SMNVEV (reference sequence). V shed 5 bases and J 1 base; nucleotides not matched to a gene: 10. The CDR3 has 17 residues. The CDR3 reads CASSGWDRGAGNTEAFF. CDR3 coding DNA: TGTGCCAGCAGTGGGTGGGACAGGGGCGCGGGGAACACTGAAGCTTTCTTT.

V is TRBV5-1 and J is TRBJ1-2, with 7 nucleotides matching TRBD1. Unmatched junction bases numbered 4, after V lost 3 bases and J lost 2 bases. CDR3 length equals 14 residues. Germline CDR1 and CDR2: SGHRS and YFSETQ. Written as DNA, the CDR3 is TGCGCCAGCAGCTCTGAACAGGGGAACTATGGCTACACCTTC. Amino acid sequence: CASSSEQGNYGYTF. The full variable domain, completed using reference TRBV5-1 and TRBJ1-2, is KAGVTQTPRYLIKTRGQQVTLSCSPISGHRSVSWYQQTPGQGLQFLFEYFSETQRNKGNFPGRFSGRQFSNSRSEMNVSTLELGDSALYLCASSSEQGNYGYTFGSGTRLTVV.

The CDR3 region has the DNA TGTGCCAGCAGCCCAGAGGGGGGGTCCTACGAGCAGTACTTC. It specifies CASSPEGGSYEQYF. This sequence joins TRBV9 and TRBJ2-7, with D possibly TRBD2 on 7 matching bases. The germline V gene encodes CDR1 SGDLS and CDR2 YYNGEE. The germline V and J ends were trimmed by 4 bases and 1 base, with 12 bases remaining between them. The CDR3 totals 14 residues.

This chain uses TRBV19 with TRBJ2-7; tentative D call: TRBD1 (6 bases). Trimming took 5 bases from V and 1 from J, leaving 9 bases between them. Per germline, CDR1 LNHDA and CDR2 SQIVND (reference sequence). The CDR3 runs 13 residues. CDR3 region: CASSSTGSYEQYF. In nucleotides, the CDR3 is TGTGCCAGTAGTTCGACAGGATCCTACGAGCAGTACTTC.

V gene TRBV5-1 combines with J gene TRBJ2-1, with 7 bases lining up with TRBD2. V lost 4 bases, J lost 12 bases, and 22 bases stayed unmatched. The CDR3 covers 17 residues. Germline V gives CDR1 SGHRS, CDR2 YFSETQ. This CDR3 is CASSLTGERDRTGGQFF. The CDR3 DNA reads TGCGCCAGCAGCCTAACGGGTGAGCGGGACCGGACTGGGGGGCAGTTCTTC.

The chain has TRBV20-1 and TRBJ2-7; D possibly corresponds to TRBD2 (5 bases). Germline values: CDR1 DFQATT, CDR2 SNEGSKA (reference sequence). Trimming stripped 3 bases from V and 0 bases from J, with 15 bases between. The CDR3 runs 15 residues. The CDR3 protein is CSASNPGLGSYEQYF. CDR3 sequence (DNA): TGCAGTGCTAGTAATCCGGGATTAGGCTCCTACGAGCAGTACTTC.

The chain has TRBV19 and TRBJ1-6; D not resolved. From germline, CDR1 is LNHDA and CDR2 SQIVND (reference sequence). Trimming shortened V by 3 bases and J by 0 bases, and 6 bases separated the two germline ends. The CDR3 sequence is 15 residues long. CDR3 coding DNA: TGTGCCAGTAGTATTGGGAGCTCCTATAATTCACCCCTCCACTTT. It is translated as CASSIGSSYNSPLHF.

This clone has at least ten counts. The gene calls are TRBV6-5 and TRBJ1-1; tentative D call: TRBD1 (6 bases). The CDR3 spans 15 residues. V lost 6 bases, J lost 6 bases, and 20 bases lay in between. Germline loops: CDR1 MNHEY, CDR2 SVGAGI. The CDR3 reads CASSGRRTAVSEAFF. CDR3 nucleotide sequence: TGTGCCAGCAGCGGACGAAGGACAGCAGTCTCTGAAGCTTTCTTT.

This rearrangement joins TRBV3-1 (or the pseudogene TRBV3-2) to TRBJ2-1, with 9 bases that match TRBD2. Per the germline V gene, CDR1 is LGHDT and CDR2 is YNNKEL (reference sequence). Trimming took 1 base from V and 9 from J; bases not matched to a gene: 4. CDR3 size: 14 residues. CDR3 protein: CASSQGGLAVEQFF. CDR3 bases: TGTGCCAGCAGCCAAGGGGGACTAGCAGTTGAGCAGTTCTTC.

This clone showed up just once. The rearrangement joins TRBV6-4 to TRBJ2-7; possibly TRBD1 for D (6 bases). This CDR3 spans 15 amino acids. Germline V gives CDR1 MRHNA, CDR2 SNTAGT. Trimming left V 5 bases short and J 2 bases short, with 16 bases between. The CDR3 DNA is TGTGCCAGCAGTTACAGGGAAGTGGGGCCCTACGAGCAGTACTTC. As protein: CASSYREVGPYEQYF.

With respect to this clone: At one of its ends the junction is not consistent with the germline gene, which may arise from a read error. The CDR3 region has the DNA TGTGCCAGCAGCTTAGCACTAGCGGGAGGGCCAGGCCAAGGGACCCAGTACTTC. It translates to CASSLALAGGPGQGTQYF. The chain carries TRBV7-9 and TRBJ2-5; 13 bases match TRBD2. There are 18 residues in the CDR3. CDR1 and CDR2 (germline): SEHNR, FQNEAQ (reference sequence). Full variable domain (missing parts from reference TRBV7-9 and TRBJ2-5): DTGVSQNPRHKITKRGQNVTFRCDPISEHNRLYWYRQTLGQGPEFLTYFQNEAQLEKSRLLSDRFSAERPKGSFSTLEIQRTEQGDSAMYLCASSLALAGGPGQGTQYFGPGTRLLVL.

This clone was seen once. The rearrangement links TRBV3-1 (or the pseudogene TRBV3-2) to TRBJ2-7; TRBD1 aligns across 9 bases. In germline, CDR1 is LGHDT, CDR2 YNNKEL (reference sequence). This CDR3 region has 16 residues. J was trimmed by 2 bases and V by 3 bases; bases with no gene match: 8. Here the CDR3 DNA reads TGTGCCAGCAGCCATTCTGTGGGACAGGGCCCCTACGAGCAGTACTTC. Amino acids: CASSHSVGQGPYEQYF.

This chain connects TRBV27 to TRBJ2-2, with TRBD2 matching 7 bases. Germline lookup yields CDR1 MNHEY and CDR2 SMNVEV (reference sequence). V trimming: 3 bases; J trimming: 4 bases; junction bases outside the gene matches: 5. The CDR3 extends over 15 amino acids. CDR3 in amino acids: CASSLGRAATGELFF. The CDR3 DNA sequence: TGTGCCAGCAGTTTGGGGAGGGCAGCCACCGGGGAGCTGTTTTTT.

The chain joins TRBV7-2 to TRBJ1-1, with 7 positions matching TRBD1. The CDR3 covers 15 residues. From germline, CDR1 is SGHTA and CDR2 FQGNSA. J gave up 5 bases and V 5 bases, and 11 bases lay outside the gene matches. DNA for the CDR3: TGTGCCAGCAGCCCCGATCCGACAGGGAGGACTGAAGCTTTCTTT. Amino acids: CASSPDPTGRTEAFF.

This clone was detected only once. This CDR3 reads CASRTGQGKSPLHF. The DNA of the CDR3 is TGTGCCAGCAGAACTGGACAGGGTAAATCACCCCTCCACTTT. This rearrangement joins TRBV6-1 to TRBJ1-6; 8 bases align to TRBD1. V trimming: 6 bases; J trimming: 10 bases; junction bases outside the gene matches: 8. This CDR3 region has 14 residues. Germline V gene lookup returns CDR1 MNHNS and CDR2 SASEGT.

The CDR3 here is CASSLASGADGYTF. In DNA, the CDR3 is TGTGCCAGCAGCTTAGCGTCCGGTGCGGATGGCTACACCTTC. This rearrangement joins TRBV7-8 to TRBJ1-2; D unresolved. The CDR3 covers 14 residues. The germline V gene has CDR1 SGHVS and CDR2 FQNEAQ. Trimming shortened V by 0 bases and J by 6 bases, and 11 bases separated the two germline ends.

The chain employs TRBV2 and TRBJ1-2, with D perhaps TRBD1 (6 bases). Germline values: CDR1 SNHLY, CDR2 FYNNEI. The CDR3 contains 16 residues. Deletions cut 3 bases from V and 2 bases from J, with 16 bases between. The DNA of the CDR3 is TGTGCCAGCAGTGACGGGACACCAAAACTCAACTATGGCTACACCTTC. The encoded protein is CASSDGTPKLNYGYTF.

The chain has TRBV5-6 and TRBJ1-1; D possibly corresponds to TRBD1 (6 bases). Trimming took off 2 bases at V and 7 bases at J, with 15 bases between the two ends. CDR1 is SGHDT, CDR2 YYEEEE, per germline. This CDR3 is 14 amino acids long. Written as DNA, the CDR3 is TGTGCCAGCAGCTTACCCGGGACACCAAATGAAGCTTTCTTT. Protein: CASSLPGTPNEAFF.

The chain couples TRBV4-3 to TRBJ1-1; no reliable D call. Trimming took off 0 bases at V and 3 bases at J, with 8 bases between the two ends. CDR3 length: 14 residues. CDR1 and CDR2 from the germline V gene are LGHNA and YSLEER. The CDR3 nucleotides read TGCGCCAGCAGCCAAGACGGGAGCCACACTGAAGCTTTCTTT. Encoded protein: CASSQDGSHTEAFF.

The chain is built from TRBV29-1 and TRBJ1-1; 7 bases align to TRBD1. J gave up 3 bases and V 8 bases, and 9 bases lay outside the gene matches. The CDR3 spans 13 residues. Germline-derived CDR1 and CDR2 are SQVTM and ANQGSEA. Here the CDR3 DNA reads TGCAGCACCCAAGGGGGCTTGGACACTGAAGCTTTCTTT. Translation: CSTQGGLDTEAFF.

The CDR3 bases are TGTGCCAGCAGTGATCAAGCCGGGTCTGGAAACACCATATATTTT. This encodes CASSDQAGSGNTIYF. The chain carries TRBV2 and TRBJ1-3; no clear D gene. Between the trimmed V and J ends, which lost 3 bases and 1 base, there was a span of 10 bases. CDR1 is SNHLY, CDR2 FYNNEI, per germline. This CDR3 region has 15 residues.

V is TRBV28 and J is TRBJ2-7; the D gene is possibly TRBD2 (5 bases). Per germline, CDR1 MDHEN and CDR2 SYDVKM. The length of the CDR3 is 15 residues. The ends were cut back, 6 bases at V and 3 bases at J, with 18 bases in the middle. The CDR3 reads CASRLPGSGDYEQYF. In DNA, the CDR3 is TGTGCCAGCAGACTACCCGGTTCCGGGGACTACGAGCAGTACTTC. Variable domain in full (rest from reference TRBV28 and TRBJ2-7): DVKVTQSSRYLVKRTGEKVFLECVQDMDHENMFWYRQDPGLGLRLIYFSYDVKMKEKGDIPEGYSVSREKKERFSLILESASTNQTSMYLCASRLPGSGDYEQYFGPGTRLTVT.